This T cell receptor beta chain was documented in a study of type 1 regulatory T cells listed by TCRdb under 2021. Notes on the research overall: An in vitro protocol by which a Tr1-enriched, alloantigen-specific CD4 T cell product named T-allo10 was generated was characterized in the study. Patients with hematological malignancies who were receiving allogeneic hematopoietic stem cell transplantation were the group in which T-allo10 was being clinically evaluated.

T-allo10 cells derived from donors were reported to be host alloantigen-specific and anergic, and to suppress in an alloantigen-specific manner. This clonotype has just a few counts. Its antigen remains unidentified. No much larger clone is present one base from it, and per-base qualities are unavailable. Sequences LGHNA (CDR1) and YSLEER (CDR2) are obtained from the germline V gene. The CDR3, cysteine through phenylalanine, is 16 amino acids long. The only DNA kept is the CDR3, 48 bases in frame from the first base. V is trimmed back by 1 base and J by 4 bases, and the junction contains 9 bases that no gene match accounts for. The reads were generated on an Illumina MiSeq. TCRdb's own reprocessing of the public reads used fastp at Q25 and MiXCR and kept productive beta chains. Every distinct CDR3 protein forms one entry, paired with its most common genes and DNA. For this sample the table gives roughly 68,000 distinct CDR3 sequences, of which roughly 60% were detected only once. The ten largest clones capture 7.6% of the sample.

The V and J genes are TRBV4-3 and TRBJ2-5; 7 middle bases align to TRBD1. This TCR derives from a human donor in good health. Specimen: cultured T cells, either the whole culture or a sorted T cell fraction (not recorded which). The cell subset or site label of this sample denotes: Tr1-enriched cell product generated in vitro against host alloantigens. The CDR3 region has the sequence CASSQAPTGELETQYF. The bases read TGCGCCAGCAGCCAAGCCCCAACAGGGGAGTTAGAGACCCAGTACTTC.